The 14 T cell receptor beta chains given below trace back to one sample, sequenced in a study of blood T cells in healthy people across ages. Next came a second PCR, run for about 6 to 11 cycles, which used a sample-barcoded 5' primer along with a J-beta primer mix. TCRdb processed the 5' RACE reads anew with MiXCR; each CDR3 protein has one entry. The data hold 2 million or so distinct CDR3 sequences, with around half observed a single time. Sequenced input: blood. These receptors were taken from a woman aged 40 to 50 in good health.

J is TRBJ2-2 and V is TRBV20-1; TRBD2 is a possible D gene (6 bases). Germline V lookup: CDR1 DFQATT, CDR2 SNEGSKA (reference sequence). Trimming stripped 6 bases from V and 6 bases from J, with 8 bases between. CDR3 length: 11 residues. The CDR3 bases are TGCAGTGCGGGGGGTCCCGGGGAGCTGTTTTTT. Translation gives CSAGGPGELFF.

The V call is TRBV27, the J call TRBJ2-7, with a possible D match to TRBD2 (6 bases). V was trimmed by 2 bases and J by 2 bases, leaving 10 bases between them. Germline V CDR1 and CDR2: MNHEY, SMNVEV (reference sequence). This CDR3 contains 14 residues. In DNA form, the CDR3 reads TGTGCCAGCAGTTTAACGACTAGTACCTACGAGCAGTACTTC. This gives the protein CASSLTTSTYEQYF.

This clonotype was seen a few times. The genes are TRBV20-1 and TRBJ2-3; possibly TRBD2 for D (5 bases). The V end lost 0 bases, the J end lost 0 bases, and 10 bases lay between the germline ends. The CDR3 totals 15 residues. Looked up from germline, CDR1 is DFQATT and CDR2 is SNEGSKA (reference sequence). CDR3 amino acids: CSARDLTKSTDTQYF. The CDR3, as DNA: TGCAGTGCTAGAGATCTGACTAAAAGCACAGATACGCAGTATTTT.

The chain is built from TRBV6-2 or TRBV6-3 and TRBJ2-3, with 8 bases matching TRBD1. The germline V gene has CDR1 MNHEY and CDR2 SVGEGT. V shed 2 bases and J 2 bases; nucleotides not matched to a gene: 15. This CDR3 spans 19 amino acids. The CDR3 here is CASSYETGDRTTLTDTQYF. In DNA, the CDR3 is TGTGCCAGCAGTTACGAGACAGGGGACCGAACGACCCTCACAGATACGCAGTATTTT.

This clonotype is a singleton in its sample. V and J are TRBV9 and TRBJ1-4; 7 bases align to TRBD1. V gave up 3 bases and J gave up 8 bases; unmatched junction bases: 7. Germline values: CDR1 SGDLS, CDR2 YYNGEE. CDR3 length: 14 amino acids. CDR3 sequence: CASSAGTAGEKLFF. The CDR3 DNA reads TGTGCCAGCAGCGCTGGGACAGCGGGGGAAAAACTGTTTTTT.

This clonotype appeared a few times. The germline gene is not matched at one end of the junction; a read error may be the cause. The chain carries TRBV5-1 and TRBJ2-7; D is possibly TRBD2 (6 bases). Germline V gene lookup returns CDR1 SGHRS and CDR2 YFSETQ. The CDR3 sequence is 14 residues long. Here the CDR3 DNA reads TGCGCCAGCAGCTCCGGACTTATGGACTACGTGCAGTACTTC. Translated: CASSSGLMDYVQYF.

The chain links TRBV4-2 to TRBJ2-5; D possibly uses TRBD1 or TRBD2 (6 bases each). The CDR3 runs 14 residues. Trimming removed 3 bases at V and 9 bases at J, with 17 bases between. In germline, CDR1 is LGHNA, CDR2 YNFKEQ. In DNA, the CDR3 is TGTGCCAGCAGCCAGACGGGGGCCCGGGAGTCCCAGTACTTC. Translated: CASSQTGARESQYF.

The V gene is TRBV6-2 or TRBV6-3, the J gene TRBJ2-1; D is uncertain. Trimming left V 2 bases short and J 1 base short, with 12 bases between. This CDR3 spans 16 amino acids. The V gene's germline CDR1 is MNHEY and CDR2 SVGEGT. The CDR3 DNA reads TGTGCCAGCAGTTACCCCCGACCCGGATCCTACAATGAGCAGTTCTTC. The encoded protein is CASSYPRPGSYNEQFF.

This chain connects TRBV20-1 to TRBJ1-5, with D maybe TRBD1 (6 bases). The germline V and J ends were trimmed by 4 bases and 3 bases, with 10 bases remaining between them. Germline CDR1 DFQATT, CDR2 SNEGSKA (reference sequence). The length of the CDR3 is 13 residues. As DNA, the CDR3 is TGCAGTGCTAAGGGGGAGAACAATCAGCCCCAGCATTTT. Translating gives CSAKGENNQPQHF.

The chain uses TRBV7-6 and TRBJ2-7, with a tentative D call TRBD2 (6 bases). The ends were cut back, 1 base at V and 3 bases at J, with 19 bases in the middle. CDR1 and CDR2 from the germline V gene are SGHVS and FNYEAQ. This CDR3 comprises 17 residues. The CDR3 loop reads CASSLGARAGSYYEQYF. DNA for the CDR3: TGTGCCAGCAGCTTAGGAGCCCGGGCGGGGAGTTACTACGAGCAGTACTTC.

This clonotype was seen a few times. The CDR3: CSKDRVGEQYF. The CDR3 DNA follows: TGCAGTAAAGACAGGGTGGGCGAGCAGTACTTC. The chain employs TRBV20-1 and TRBJ2-5; 7 bases agree with TRBD1. The J call is in doubt because the DNA end fits TRBJ2-7 better. This CDR3 region has 11 residues. Germline V lookup: CDR1 DFQATT, CDR2 SNEGSKA (reference sequence).

This chain joins TRBV24-1 and TRBJ2-1; the D gene is possibly TRBD1 (6 bases). Per the germline V gene, CDR1 is KGHDR and CDR2 is SFDVKD. The CDR3 is made up of 16 amino acids. V gave up 7 bases and J gave up 0 bases, with 15 bases separating them. In DNA, the CDR3 is TGTGCCACCAGGCCCGCCGGACAGAGCTCCTACAATGAGCAGTTCTTC. Protein sequence: CATRPAGQSSYNEQFF.

The sample holds a few counts of this clonotype. The chain combines TRBV28 with TRBJ2-1; 9 bases are a match to TRBD2. The CDR3 spans 16 residues. V lost 4 bases, J lost 3 bases, and 7 bases stayed unmatched. Germline V gene sequence: CDR1 MDHEN, CDR2 SYDVKM. DNA for the CDR3: TGTGCCAGCAGTTCTCAGCGGGGGGTGATCTACAATGAGCAGTTCTTC. Translated: CASSSQRGVIYNEQFF.

This clonotype turned up a few times. The rearrangement links TRBV25-1 to TRBJ2-5, with D possibly matching TRBD1 (5 bases). Deletions cut 4 bases from V and 4 bases from J, with 25 bases between. Per the germline V gene, CDR1 is MGHDK and CDR2 is SYGVNS. The CDR3 is 18 residues long. The CDR3 DNA reads as TGTGCCAGCAGTGCGAGTAATTCAAGGGGTGTAGTCCGAGAGACCCAGTACTTC. Its protein is CASSASNSRGVVRETQYF.